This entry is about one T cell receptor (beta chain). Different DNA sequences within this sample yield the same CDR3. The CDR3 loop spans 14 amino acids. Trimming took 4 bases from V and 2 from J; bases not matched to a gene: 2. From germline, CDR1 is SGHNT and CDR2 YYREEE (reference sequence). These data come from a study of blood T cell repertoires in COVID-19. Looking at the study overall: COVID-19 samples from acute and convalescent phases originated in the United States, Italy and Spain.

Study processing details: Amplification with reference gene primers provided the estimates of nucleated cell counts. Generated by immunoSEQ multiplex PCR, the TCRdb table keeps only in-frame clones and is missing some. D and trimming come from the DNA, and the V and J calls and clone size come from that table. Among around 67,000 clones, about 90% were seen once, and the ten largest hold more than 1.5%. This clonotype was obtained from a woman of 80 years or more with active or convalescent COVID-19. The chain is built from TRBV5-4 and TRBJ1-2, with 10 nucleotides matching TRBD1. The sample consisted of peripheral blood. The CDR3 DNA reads TGTGCCAGCAGCCCGGGACAGGGGAACTATGGCTACACCTTC. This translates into CASSPGQGNYGYTF.